Listed below are T cell receptor beta chains from one sample, sequenced in a study of liver allograft versus peripheral blood T cells. Each CDR3 protein is one row after TCRdb ran MiXCR on the reads. This table holds about 5,600 distinct CDR3 sequences, approximately 15% found once. All receptors come from a human patient who had a liver transplant. T cells may partly derive from the graft donor. The conserved cysteine and the conserved F or W are not part of the CDR3 here.

TRBJ1-4 | TRBV19 | ASSIGQGQNEKLF
TRBJ1-4 | TRBV6-1 | ASTNIINEKLF
TRBJ1-6 | TRBV6-5 | ASSYRDYNSPLH
TRBJ1-5 | TRBV12-3/TRBV12-4 | ASSFSYSNQPQH
TRBJ2-1 | TRBV9 | ASSVATLNEQF
TRBJ2-1 | TRBV14 | ASSQVRYNEQF
TRBJ1-5 | TRBV12-3/TRBV12-4 | ASSARNQPQH
TRBJ1-5 | TRBV20-1 | SARKGNQPQH
TRBJ1-5 | TRBV24-1 | ATSPRDRDQPQH
TRBJ2-1 | TRBV6-6 | ASSFQGGTGSNEQF
TRBJ1-1 | TRBV19 | ASSSNTEAF
TRBJ2-7 | TRBV6-2/TRBV6-3 | ASRGYRDEQY
TRBJ2-7 | TRBV30 | AWSHQGPYEQY
TRBJ1-5 | TRBV20-1 | SAGSGNQPQH
TRBJ2-7 | TRBV6-2/TRBV6-3 | ASSYDTVESSYEQY
TRBJ1-2 | TRBV5-4 | ASSLPNRGTNYGYT
TRBJ2-1 | TRBV5-1 | ASSLGTYNEQF